This T cell receptor beta chain was documented in a study of T cell responses to AZD1222 COVID-19 vaccine. Findings of the study overall: Repertoires were sampled only after the peak T cell response. The CD4 TCRs associated with vaccination extended across spike and predominated at 160-218 and 743-854. Close to half of spike-specific TCRs reportedly recognize unmutated variant regions.

For this clone: Its antigen is not identified.

Using immunoSEQ multiplex PCR, the repertoire was profiled, and TCRdb retains in-frame clones only, with some absent. The sample consists of 100,000 or so clones, about 86% of them appearing once. This CDR3 is 13 amino acids long. Germline V CDR1 and CDR2: MDHEN, SYDVKM. J gave up 5 bases and V 7 bases, and 8 bases lay outside the gene matches. The starting material was peripheral blood, obtained on day 0 of AZD1222 vaccination. This TCR was sampled from an adult in good health. V and J are TRBV28 and TRBJ2-7; 7 bases align to TRBD1. DNA for the CDR3: TGTGCCAGCACATACAGGGGAAGCAACGAGCAGTACTTC. Amino acids: CASTYRGSNEQYF.